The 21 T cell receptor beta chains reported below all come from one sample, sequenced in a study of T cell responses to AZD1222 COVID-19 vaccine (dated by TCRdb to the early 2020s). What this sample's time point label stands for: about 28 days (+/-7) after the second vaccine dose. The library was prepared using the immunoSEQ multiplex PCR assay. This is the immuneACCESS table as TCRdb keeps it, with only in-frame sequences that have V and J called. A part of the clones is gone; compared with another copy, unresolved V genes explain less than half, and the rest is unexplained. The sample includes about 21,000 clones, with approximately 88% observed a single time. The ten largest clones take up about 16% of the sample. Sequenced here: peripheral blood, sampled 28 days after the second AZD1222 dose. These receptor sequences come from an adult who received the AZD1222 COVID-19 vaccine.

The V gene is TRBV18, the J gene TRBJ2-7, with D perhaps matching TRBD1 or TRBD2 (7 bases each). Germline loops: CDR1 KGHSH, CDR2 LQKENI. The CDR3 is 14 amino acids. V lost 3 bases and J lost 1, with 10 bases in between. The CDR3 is CASSPQGGSYEQYF. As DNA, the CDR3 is TGTGCCAGCTCACCCCAGGGGGGGTCCTACGAGCAGTACTTC.

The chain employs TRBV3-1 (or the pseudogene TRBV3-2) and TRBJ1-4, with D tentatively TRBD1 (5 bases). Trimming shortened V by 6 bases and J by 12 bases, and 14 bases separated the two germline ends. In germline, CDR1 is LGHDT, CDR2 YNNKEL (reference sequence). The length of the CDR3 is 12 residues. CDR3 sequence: CASRLLGGELFF. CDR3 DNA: TGTGCCAGCAGACTTCTCGGGGGGGAACTGTTTTTT.

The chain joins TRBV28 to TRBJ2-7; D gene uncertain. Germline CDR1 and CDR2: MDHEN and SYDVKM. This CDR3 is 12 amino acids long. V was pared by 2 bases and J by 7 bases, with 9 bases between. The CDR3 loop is CASSLGEGEQYF. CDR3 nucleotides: TGTGCCAGCAGTTTAGGGGAAGGGGAGCAGTACTTC. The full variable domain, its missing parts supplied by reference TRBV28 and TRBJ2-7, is DVKVTQSSRYLVKRTGEKVFLECVQDMDHENMFWYRQDPGLGLRLIYFSYDVKMKEKGDIPEGYSVSREKKERFSLILESASTNQTSMYLCASSLGEGEQYFGPGTRLTVT.

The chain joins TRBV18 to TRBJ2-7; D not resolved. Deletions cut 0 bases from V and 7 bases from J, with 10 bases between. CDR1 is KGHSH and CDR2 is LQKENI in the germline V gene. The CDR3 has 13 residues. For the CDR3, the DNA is TGTGCCAGCTCACCACCGTCGGCGGATGAGCAGTACTTC. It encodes CASSPPSADEQYF. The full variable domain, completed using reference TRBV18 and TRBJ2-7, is NAGVMQNPRHLVRRRGQEARLRCSPMKGHSHVYWYRQLPEEGLKFMVYLQKENIIDESGMPKERFSAEFPKEGPSILRIQQVVRGDSAAYFCASSPPSADEQYFGPGTRLTVT.

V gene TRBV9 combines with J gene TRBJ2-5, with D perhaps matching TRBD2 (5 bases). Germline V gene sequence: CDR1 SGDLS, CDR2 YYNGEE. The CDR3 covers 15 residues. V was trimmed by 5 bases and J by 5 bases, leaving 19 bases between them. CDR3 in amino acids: CASSNSASGRETQYF. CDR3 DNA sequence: TGTGCCAGCAGTAATAGCGCATCAGGAAGGGAGACCCAGTACTTC.

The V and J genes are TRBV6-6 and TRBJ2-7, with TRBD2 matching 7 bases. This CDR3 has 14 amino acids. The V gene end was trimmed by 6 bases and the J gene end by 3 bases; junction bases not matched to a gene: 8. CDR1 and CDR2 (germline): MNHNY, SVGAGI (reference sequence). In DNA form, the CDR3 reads TGTGCCAGCAGCCCGACAACGGGAGGCTACGAGCAGTACTTC. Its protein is CASSPTTGGYEQYF.

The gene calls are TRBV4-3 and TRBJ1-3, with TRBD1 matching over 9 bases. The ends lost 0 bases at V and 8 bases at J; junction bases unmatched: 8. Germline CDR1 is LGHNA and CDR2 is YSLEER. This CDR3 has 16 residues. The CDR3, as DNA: TGCGCCAGCAGCCAAGAAAAGGGACAGGGATCAGACACCATATATTTT. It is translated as CASSQEKGQGSDTIYF.

The CDR3 reads CASRRDSTYEQYF. CDR3 nucleotide sequence: TGTGCCAGCAGACGGGACAGCACCTACGAGCAGTACTTC. The chain is built from TRBV27 and TRBJ2-7; 7 nucleotides match TRBD1. CDR3 size: 13 residues. J lost 2 bases, V lost 6 bases, and 4 bases had no gene match. Germline CDR1 reads MNHEY; CDR2 reads SMNVEV (reference sequence).

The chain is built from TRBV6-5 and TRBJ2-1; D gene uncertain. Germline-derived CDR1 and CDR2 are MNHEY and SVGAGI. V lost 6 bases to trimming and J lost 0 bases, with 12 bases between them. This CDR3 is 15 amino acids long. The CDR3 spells CASRTAIHSYNEQFF. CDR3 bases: TGTGCCAGCAGGACCGCCATCCACTCCTACAATGAGCAGTTCTTC.

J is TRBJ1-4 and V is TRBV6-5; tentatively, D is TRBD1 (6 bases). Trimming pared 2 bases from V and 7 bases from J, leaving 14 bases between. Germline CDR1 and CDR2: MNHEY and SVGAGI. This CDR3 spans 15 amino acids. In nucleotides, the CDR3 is TGTGCCAGCAGTTACAGGTCGAGGGGGGGTGAAAAACTGTTTTTT. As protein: CASSYRSRGGEKLFF.

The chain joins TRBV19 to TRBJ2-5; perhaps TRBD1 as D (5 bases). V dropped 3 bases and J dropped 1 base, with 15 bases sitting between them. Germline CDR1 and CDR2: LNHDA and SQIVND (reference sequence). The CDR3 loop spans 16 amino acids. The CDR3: CASSMAGSGFQETQYF. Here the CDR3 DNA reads TGTGCCAGTAGTATGGCAGGGTCTGGTTTCCAAGAGACCCAGTACTTC. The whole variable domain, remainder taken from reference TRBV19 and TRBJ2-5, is DGGITQSPKYLFRKEGQNVTLSCEQNLNHDAMYWYRQDPGQGLRLIYYSQIVNDFQKGDIAEGYSVSREKKESFPLTVTSAQKNPTAFYLCASSMAGSGFQETQYFGPGTRLLVL.

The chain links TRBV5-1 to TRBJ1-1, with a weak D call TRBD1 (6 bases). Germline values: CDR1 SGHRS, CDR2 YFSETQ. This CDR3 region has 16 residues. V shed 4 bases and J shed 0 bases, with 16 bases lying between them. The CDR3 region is CASSRGQNLMNTEAFF. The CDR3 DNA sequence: TGCGCCAGCAGCCGAGGACAGAACCTTATGAACACTGAAGCTTTCTTT.

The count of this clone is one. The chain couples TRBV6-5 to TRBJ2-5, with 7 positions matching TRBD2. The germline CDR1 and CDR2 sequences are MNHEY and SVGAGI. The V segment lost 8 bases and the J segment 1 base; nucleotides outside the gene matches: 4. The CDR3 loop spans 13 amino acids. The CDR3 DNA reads TGTGCCAGCGCTAGCGGACTCCAAGAGACCCAGTACTTC. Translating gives CASASGLQETQYF.

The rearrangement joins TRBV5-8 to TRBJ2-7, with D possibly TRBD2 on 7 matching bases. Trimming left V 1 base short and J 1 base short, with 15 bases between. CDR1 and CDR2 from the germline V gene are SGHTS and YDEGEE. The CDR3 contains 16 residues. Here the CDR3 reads CASSLWSRGGSYEQYF. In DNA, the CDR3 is TGTGCCAGCAGCTTGTGGTCCAGGGGAGGGTCCTACGAGCAGTACTTC.

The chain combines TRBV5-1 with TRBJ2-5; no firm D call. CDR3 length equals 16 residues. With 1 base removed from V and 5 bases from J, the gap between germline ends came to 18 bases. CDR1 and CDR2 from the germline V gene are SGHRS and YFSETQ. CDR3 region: CASSLYGHPQRETQYF. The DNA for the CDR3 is TGCGCCAGCAGCTTGTACGGTCACCCCCAGAGGGAGACCCAGTACTTC.

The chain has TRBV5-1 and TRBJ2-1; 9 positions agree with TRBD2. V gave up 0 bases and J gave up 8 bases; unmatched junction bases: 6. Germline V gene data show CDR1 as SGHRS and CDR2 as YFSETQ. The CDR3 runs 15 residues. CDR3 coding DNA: TGCGCCAGCAGCTTGGTTCGAGCGGGAGGTGATGAGCAGTTCTTC. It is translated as CASSLVRAGGDEQFF.

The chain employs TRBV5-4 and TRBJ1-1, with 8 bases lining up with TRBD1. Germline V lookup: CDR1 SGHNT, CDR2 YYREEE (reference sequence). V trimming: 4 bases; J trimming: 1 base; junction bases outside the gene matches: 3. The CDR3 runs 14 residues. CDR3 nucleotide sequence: TGTGCCAGCAGCGAGGACAGGGCGAACACTGAAGCTTTCTTT. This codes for CASSEDRANTEAFF.

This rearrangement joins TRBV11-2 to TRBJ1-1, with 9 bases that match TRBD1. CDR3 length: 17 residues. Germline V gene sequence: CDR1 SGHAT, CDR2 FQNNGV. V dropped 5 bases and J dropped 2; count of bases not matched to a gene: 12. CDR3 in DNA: TGTGCCAGCAGCCCCCCATCCAGGACAGGGGCCAACACTGAAGCTTTCTTT. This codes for CASSPPSRTGANTEAFF.

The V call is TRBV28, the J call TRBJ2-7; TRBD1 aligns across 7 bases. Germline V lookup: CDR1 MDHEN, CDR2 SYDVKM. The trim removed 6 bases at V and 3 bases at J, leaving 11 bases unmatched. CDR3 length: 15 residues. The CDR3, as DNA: TGTGCCAGCAGGGTAGGGGGCCTTTCCGACTACGAGCAGTACTTC. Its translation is CASRVGGLSDYEQYF.

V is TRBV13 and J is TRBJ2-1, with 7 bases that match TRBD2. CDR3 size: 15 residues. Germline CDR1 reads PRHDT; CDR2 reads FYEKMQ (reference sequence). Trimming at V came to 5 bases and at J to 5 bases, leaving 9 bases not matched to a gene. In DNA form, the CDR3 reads TGTGCCAGCAGCGTGGGACTACCACTCGACAATGAGCAGTTCTTC. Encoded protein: CASSVGLPLDNEQFF.

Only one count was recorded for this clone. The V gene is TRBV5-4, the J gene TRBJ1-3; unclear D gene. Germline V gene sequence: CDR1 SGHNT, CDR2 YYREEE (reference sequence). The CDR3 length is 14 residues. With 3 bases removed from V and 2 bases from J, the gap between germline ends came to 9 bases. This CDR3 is CASSSPGPGNTIYF. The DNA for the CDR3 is TGTGCCAGCAGCTCGCCCGGGCCTGGAAACACCATATATTTT. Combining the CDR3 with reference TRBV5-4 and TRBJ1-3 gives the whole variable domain ETGVTQSPTHLIKTRGQQVTLRCSSQSGHNTVSWYQQALGQGPQFIFQYYREEENGRGNFPPRFSGLQFPNYSSELNVNALELDDSALYLCASSSPGPGNTIYFGEGSWLTVV.